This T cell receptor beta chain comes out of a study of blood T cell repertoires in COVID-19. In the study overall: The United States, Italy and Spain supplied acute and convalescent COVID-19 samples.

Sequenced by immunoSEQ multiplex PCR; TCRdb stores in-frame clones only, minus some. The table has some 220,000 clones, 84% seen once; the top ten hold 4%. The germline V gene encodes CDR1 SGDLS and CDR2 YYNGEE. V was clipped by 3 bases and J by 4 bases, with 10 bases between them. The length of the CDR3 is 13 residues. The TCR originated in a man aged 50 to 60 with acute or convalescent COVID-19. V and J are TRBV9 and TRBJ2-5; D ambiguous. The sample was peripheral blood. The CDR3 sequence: CASSGKDRETQYF. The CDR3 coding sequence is TGTGCCAGCAGCGGAAAAGATAGAGAGACCCAGTACTTC.